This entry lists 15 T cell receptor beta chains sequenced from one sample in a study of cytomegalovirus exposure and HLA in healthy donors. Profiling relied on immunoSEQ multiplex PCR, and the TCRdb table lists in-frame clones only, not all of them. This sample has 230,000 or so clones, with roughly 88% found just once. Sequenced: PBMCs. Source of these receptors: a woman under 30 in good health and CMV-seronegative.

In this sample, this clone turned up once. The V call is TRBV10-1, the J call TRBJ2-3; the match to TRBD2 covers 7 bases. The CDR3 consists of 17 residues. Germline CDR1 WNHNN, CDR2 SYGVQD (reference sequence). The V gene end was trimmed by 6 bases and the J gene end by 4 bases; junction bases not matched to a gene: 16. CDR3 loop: CASRALNLAGFSDTQYF. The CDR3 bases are TGCGCCAGCAGGGCCCTAAACTTAGCGGGTTTCTCAGATACGCAGTATTTT.

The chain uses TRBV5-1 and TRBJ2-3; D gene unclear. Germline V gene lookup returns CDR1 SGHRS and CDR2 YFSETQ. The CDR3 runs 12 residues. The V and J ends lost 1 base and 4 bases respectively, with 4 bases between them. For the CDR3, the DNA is TGCGCCAGCAGCTTGAGCTCAGATACGCAGTATTTT. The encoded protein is CASSLSSDTQYF.

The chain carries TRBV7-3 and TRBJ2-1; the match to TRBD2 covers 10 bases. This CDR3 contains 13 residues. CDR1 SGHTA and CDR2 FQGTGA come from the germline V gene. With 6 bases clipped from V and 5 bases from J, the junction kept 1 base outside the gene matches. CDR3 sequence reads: CASRLAGNNEQFF. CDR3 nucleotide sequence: TGTGCCAGCAGACTAGCGGGAAACAATGAGCAGTTCTTC.

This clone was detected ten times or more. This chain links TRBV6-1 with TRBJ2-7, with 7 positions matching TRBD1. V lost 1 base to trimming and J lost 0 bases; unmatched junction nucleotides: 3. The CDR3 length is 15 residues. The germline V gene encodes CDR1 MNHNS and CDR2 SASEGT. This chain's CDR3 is CASSEGSGGSYEQYF. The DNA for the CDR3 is TGTGCCAGCAGTGAAGGTTCAGGGGGCTCCTACGAGCAGTACTTC.

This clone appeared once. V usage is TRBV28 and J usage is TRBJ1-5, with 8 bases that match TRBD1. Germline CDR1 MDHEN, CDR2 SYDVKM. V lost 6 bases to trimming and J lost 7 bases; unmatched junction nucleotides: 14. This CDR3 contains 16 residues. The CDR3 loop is CASSFSGTGFRQPQHF. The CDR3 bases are TGTGCCAGCAGCTTCTCCGGGACAGGTTTTCGGCAGCCCCAGCATTTT.

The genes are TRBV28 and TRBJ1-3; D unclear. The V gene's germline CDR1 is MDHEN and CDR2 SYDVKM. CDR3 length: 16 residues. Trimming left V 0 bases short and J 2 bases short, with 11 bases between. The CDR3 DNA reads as TGTGCCAGCAGTTTATGGGCCCTCCGGGCTGGAAACACCATATATTTT. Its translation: CASSLWALRAGNTIYF.

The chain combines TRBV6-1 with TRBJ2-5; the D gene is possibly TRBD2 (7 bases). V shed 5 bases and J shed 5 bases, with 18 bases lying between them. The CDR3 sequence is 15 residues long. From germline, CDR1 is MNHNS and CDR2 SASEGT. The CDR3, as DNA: TGTGCCAGCAGTCCGGAACCGGGGGGCGCGGAGACCCAGTACTTC. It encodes CASSPEPGGAETQYF.

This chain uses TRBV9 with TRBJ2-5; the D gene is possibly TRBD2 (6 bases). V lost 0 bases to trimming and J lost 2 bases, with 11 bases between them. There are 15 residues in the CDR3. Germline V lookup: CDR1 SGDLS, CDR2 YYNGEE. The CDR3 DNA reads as TGTGCCAGCAGCGTAGGGGGAGGTCAACAAGAGACCCAGTACTTC. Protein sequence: CASSVGGGQQETQYF. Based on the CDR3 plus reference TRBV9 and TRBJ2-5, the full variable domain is DSGVTQTPKHLITATGQRVTLRCSPRSGDLSVYWYQQSLDQGLQFLIQYYNGEERAKGNILERFSAQQFPDLHSELNLSSLELGDSALYFCASSVGGGQQETQYFGPGTRLLVL.

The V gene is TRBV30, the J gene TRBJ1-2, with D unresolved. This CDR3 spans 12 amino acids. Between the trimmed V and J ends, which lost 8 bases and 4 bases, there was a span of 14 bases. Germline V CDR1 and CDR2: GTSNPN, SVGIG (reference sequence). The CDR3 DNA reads TGTGCCGGGCCCCTTGAGAGCTATGGCTACACCTTC. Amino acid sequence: CAGPLESYGYTF.

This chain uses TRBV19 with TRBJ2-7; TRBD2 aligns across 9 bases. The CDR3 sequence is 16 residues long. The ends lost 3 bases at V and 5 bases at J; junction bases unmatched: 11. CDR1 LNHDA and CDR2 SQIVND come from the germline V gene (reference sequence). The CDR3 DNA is TGTGCCAGTAGTATGATAGCGGGAGTACTTTTCCACGAGCAGTACTTC. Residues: CASSMIAGVLFHEQYF.

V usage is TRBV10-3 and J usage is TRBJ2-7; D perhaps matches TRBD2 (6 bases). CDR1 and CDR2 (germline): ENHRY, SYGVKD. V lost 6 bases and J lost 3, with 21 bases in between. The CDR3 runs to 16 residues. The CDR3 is CAISDPSGLTIYEQYF. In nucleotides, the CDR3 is TGTGCCATCAGCGACCCCTCCGGACTAACCATCTACGAGCAGTACTTC.

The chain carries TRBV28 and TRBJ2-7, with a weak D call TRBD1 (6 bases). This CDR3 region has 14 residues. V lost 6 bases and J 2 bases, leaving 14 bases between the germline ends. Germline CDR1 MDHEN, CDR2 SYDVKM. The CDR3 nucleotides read TGTGCCAGCAGCCTGAGGACAGCGCCCTACGAGCAGTACTTC. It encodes CASSLRTAPYEQYF. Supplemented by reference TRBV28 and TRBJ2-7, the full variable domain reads DVKVTQSSRYLVKRTGEKVFLECVQDMDHENMFWYRQDPGLGLRLIYFSYDVKMKEKGDIPEGYSVSREKKERFSLILESASTNQTSMYLCASSLRTAPYEQYFGPGTRLTVT.

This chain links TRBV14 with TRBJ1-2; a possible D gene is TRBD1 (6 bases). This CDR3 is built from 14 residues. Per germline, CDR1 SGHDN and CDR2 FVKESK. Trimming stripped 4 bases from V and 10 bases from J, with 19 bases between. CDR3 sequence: CASSPRRGGADYTF. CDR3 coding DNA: TGTGCCAGCAGCCCTAGGAGGGGGGGGGCAGACTACACCTTC. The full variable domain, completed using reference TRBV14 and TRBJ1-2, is EAGVTQFPSHSVIEKGQTVTLRCDPISGHDNLYWYRRVMGKEIKFLLHFVKESKQDESGMPNNRFLAERTGGTYSTLKVQPAELEDSGVYFCASSPRRGGADYTFGSGTRLTVV.

CDR3 nucleotide sequence: TGCAGCGTTGCGCCACAGGGTGGGGGGGACTACAATGAGCAGTTCTTC. Protein product: CSVAPQGGGDYNEQFF. The V gene is TRBV29-1, the J gene TRBJ2-1; TRBD2 is a possible D gene (7 bases). CDR1 is SQVTM and CDR2 is ANQGSEA in the germline V gene. The V end lost 4 bases, the J end lost 3 bases, and 19 bases lay between the germline ends. CDR3 length: 16 amino acids.

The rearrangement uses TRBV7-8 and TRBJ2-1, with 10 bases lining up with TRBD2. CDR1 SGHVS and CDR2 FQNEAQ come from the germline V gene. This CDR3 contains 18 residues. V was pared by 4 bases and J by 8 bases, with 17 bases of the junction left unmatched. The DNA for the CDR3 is TGTGCCAGCAGCTCACGACTAGCGGGTAAAATCAGCCGCGATGAGCAGTTCTTC. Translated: CASSSRLAGKISRDEQFF.